Each of the 17 T cell receptor beta chains below was sequenced from the same sample in a study of CD8+ T cells in alopecia areata. Treatment indicated: oral pan-JAK inhibitor, 5-10 mg twice daily. Sequencing used cDNA as its template, made by extracting RNA and reverse transcribing it. TCRdb's table, derived via immunoSEQ multiplex PCR, lists solely in-frame clones and lacks some. The table includes around 97,000 clones, 65% to 90% detected once. The source material was CD8+ T cells sorted from blood, sampled at roughly week 30, from a patient treated with tofacitinib. These receptors originate from a human donor with alopecia areata.

This chain connects TRBV2 to TRBJ2-7; 7 bases map to TRBD1. The CDR3 consists of 16 residues. V lost 2 bases to trimming and J lost 0 bases; unmatched junction nucleotides: 7. Germline assignment: CDR1 SNHLY and CDR2 FYNNEI. CDR3 sequence reads: CASSEPGQNPSYEQYF. DNA of the CDR3: TGTGCCAGCAGTGAACCGGGACAGAACCCCTCCTACGAGCAGTACTTC.

The chain has TRBV7-9 and TRBJ1-1; TRBD1 matches 9 bases. The CDR3 covers 17 residues. The ends lost 3 bases at V and 4 bases at J; junction bases unmatched: 12. Germline CDR1 and CDR2: SEHNR and FQNEAQ (reference sequence). The CDR3 loop reads CASSLQTSGTGITEAFF. CDR3 in DNA: TGTGCCAGCAGCTTGCAAACTTCCGGGACAGGGATCACTGAAGCTTTCTTT.

The chain employs TRBV5-4 and TRBJ1-1, with 12 bases matching TRBD1. V lost 0 bases to trimming and J lost 5 bases; unmatched junction nucleotides: 8. Germline CDR1 SGHNT, CDR2 YYREEE (reference sequence). The CDR3 spans 17 residues. The CDR3 spells CASSLEGQGAAWTEAFF. The DNA of the CDR3 is TGTGCCAGCAGCTTGGAGGGACAGGGGGCGGCATGGACTGAAGCTTTCTTT.

This chain joins TRBV4-1 and TRBJ2-1; D is unclear. Germline CDR1 is MGHRA and CDR2 is YSYEKL. This CDR3 has 12 residues. V was cut by 0 bases and J by 7 bases, with 4 bases left in between. The CDR3 region is CASSQDQNEQFF. The CDR3 DNA reads TGCGCCAGCAGCCAAGATCAGAATGAGCAGTTCTTC.

This chain uses TRBV30 with TRBJ2-5; 8 bases match TRBD2. The J call may not be correct, given that the DNA end is closer to TRBJ2-7. Germline CDR1 reads GTSNPN; CDR2 reads SVGIG (reference sequence). The CDR3 is 13 residues long. The CDR3 nucleotides are TGTGCCTGGACGGGGGGGGCGGGCGACGAGCAGTACTTC. This translates into CAWTGGAGDEQYF.

The chain has TRBV5-1 and TRBJ2-3; 7 nucleotides line up with TRBD1. Germline V lookup: CDR1 SGHRS, CDR2 YFSETQ. The CDR3 runs to 15 residues. V gave up 0 bases and J gave up 4 bases; unmatched junction bases: 5. The chain's CDR3 is CASSLVQGLADTQYF. CDR3 DNA sequence: TGCGCCAGCAGCTTGGTACAGGGGTTGGCAGATACGCAGTATTTT.

This clone turned up a few times. The chain recombines TRBV9 with TRBJ2-3; tentative D call: TRBD2 (6 bases). Trimming removed 0 bases at V and 2 bases at J, with 10 bases between. Germline CDR1 SGDLS, CDR2 YYNGEE. The CDR3 extends over 15 amino acids. CDR3 loop: CASSVGSGSTDTQYF. CDR3 DNA: TGTGCCAGCAGCGTAGGAAGCGGGTCCACAGATACGCAGTATTTT.

The chain employs TRBV7-8 and TRBJ2-7; D is undetermined. The V end lost 1 base, the J end lost 7 bases, and 20 bases lay between the germline ends. There are 16 residues in the CDR3. Germline CDR1 reads SGHVS; CDR2 reads FQNEAQ. The CDR3 DNA is TGTGCCAGCAGCTTAGGAGCAGGAGAGCTACGTTGGGAGCAGTACTTC. This translates into CASSLGAGELRWEQYF.

The chain links TRBV15 to TRBJ2-2, with a tentative D call TRBD2 (5 bases). V gave up 0 bases and J gave up 4 bases, with 9 bases separating them. The germline V gene encodes CDR1 LNHNV and CDR2 YYDKDF (reference sequence). This CDR3 region has 15 residues. CDR3 bases: TGTGCCACCAGCAGAGATCGAGCGGTCACCGGGGAGCTGTTTTTT. Its translation: CATSRDRAVTGELFF.

This chain connects TRBV7-9 to TRBJ2-7; 7 bases line up with TRBD1. This CDR3 contains 16 residues. The trim removed 4 bases at V and 1 base at J, leaving 10 bases unmatched. Germline loops: CDR1 SEHNR, CDR2 FQNEAQ (reference sequence). The CDR3 nucleotides are TGTGCCAGCAGCTGGGGCAGAGGGGGCTGGTCCTACGAGCAGTACTTC. This gives the protein CASSWGRGGWSYEQYF.

This chain uses TRBV6-5 with TRBJ2-7, with 9 bases that match TRBD1. The CDR3 extends over 15 amino acids. Germline V gene data show CDR1 as MNHEY and CDR2 as SVGAGI. Germline trimming cut 6 bases from V and 5 bases from J; bases unmatched to any gene: 11. Here the CDR3 DNA reads TGTGCCAGCAGGCCTCGGGGACAGGGTGTCCACGAGCAGTACTTC. Its protein is CASRPRGQGVHEQYF.

This chain uses TRBV29-1 with TRBJ1-3; 9 positions agree with TRBD1. V gave up 5 bases and J gave up 4 bases; unmatched junction bases: 9. CDR3 size: 15 residues. Germline CDR1 reads SQVTM; CDR2 reads ANQGSEA. In nucleotides, the CDR3 is TGCAGCGTTCGGGACAGGGATTCAGGAGGAAACACCATATATTTT. Protein: CSVRDRDSGGNTIYF.

The chain couples TRBV14 to TRBJ2-1; TRBD1 is a possible D gene (6 bases). The length of the CDR3 is 16 residues. The V and J ends lost 1 base and 1 base respectively, with 11 bases between them. The germline CDR1 and CDR2 sequences are SGHDN and FVKESK. CDR3 in amino acids: CASSQGSGESYNEQFF. The CDR3 coding sequence is TGTGCCAGCAGCCAAGGGTCAGGGGAGTCCTACAATGAGCAGTTCTTC.

The rearrangement uses TRBV19 and TRBJ2-1, with TRBD1 identical over 8 bases. Per the germline V gene, CDR1 is LNHDA and CDR2 is SQIVND (reference sequence). The J segment lost 2 bases and the V segment lost 4 bases, leaving 7 bases of the junction unmatched. CDR3 length: 16 residues. This CDR3 reads CASSTQDRGTYNEQFF. CDR3 nucleotide sequence: TGTGCCAGTAGTACCCAAGACAGGGGAACCTACAATGAGCAGTTCTTC.

A single count supports this clone. This chain links TRBV11-2 with TRBJ2-7; TRBD1 aligns across 7 bases. The CDR3 totals 15 residues. Per the germline V gene, CDR1 is SGHAT and CDR2 is FQNNGV. Germline trimming cut 1 base from V and 2 bases from J; bases unmatched to any gene: 5. The CDR3 nucleotides read TGTGCCAGCAGCTTAGCTAAGGGGGCCCCCTACGAGCAGTACTTC. Its protein is CASSLAKGAPYEQYF.

V and J are TRBV7-9 and TRBJ1-1, with 9 bases matching TRBD1. Looked up from germline, CDR1 is SEHNR and CDR2 is FQNEAQ (reference sequence). This CDR3 comprises 14 residues. V gave up 5 bases and J gave up 3 bases; unmatched junction bases: 4. CDR3 loop: CASSHRDRDTEAFF. The DNA of the CDR3 is TGTGCCAGCAGCCACAGGGACAGGGACACTGAAGCTTTCTTT.

J is TRBJ2-1 and V is TRBV5-1; D ambiguous. Germline V lookup: CDR1 SGHRS, CDR2 YFSETQ. There are 10 residues in the CDR3. Trimming took off 4 bases at V and 6 bases at J, with 2 bases between the two ends. CDR3 in amino acids: CASSGNEQFF. The CDR3 DNA reads TGCGCCAGCAGCGGCAATGAGCAGTTCTTC.